This record concerns one T cell receptor beta chain sequence. V was shortened by 2 bases and J by 3 bases, with 7 bases between the two germline ends. CDR3 length: 13 residues. Germline V lookup: CDR1 GTSNPN, CDR2 SVGIG (reference sequence). This entry comes from a study of T cell changes during pregnancy in multiple sclerosis. TCRdb's table, derived via immunoSEQ multiplex PCR, lists solely in-frame clones and lacks some. The sample yields 20,000 to 25,000 clones, 86% seen once. The sequence derives from a female donor in good health, enrolled as a control in a pregnancy study. This sequence joins TRBV30 and TRBJ1-4; D is uncertain. Sequencing was performed on CD8+ T cells from peripheral blood mononuclear cells, taken in the first trimester of pregnancy. DNA of the CDR3: TGTGCCTGGAGTAACGGGGCTAATGAAAAACTGTTTTTT. Translating it yields CAWSNGANEKLFF.